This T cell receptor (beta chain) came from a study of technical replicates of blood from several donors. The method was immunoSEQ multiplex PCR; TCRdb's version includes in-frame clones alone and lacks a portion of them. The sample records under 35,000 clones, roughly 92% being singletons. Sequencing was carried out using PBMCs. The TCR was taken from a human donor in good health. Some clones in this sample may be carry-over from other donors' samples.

Here the CDR3 DNA reads TGTGCCAGCAGCCCCACCGGGACTACCATAGGGAATGAGCAGTTCTTC. It codes for CASSPTGTTIGNEQFF. The chain employs TRBV7-3 and TRBJ2-1, with 7 bases aligning to TRBD2. With 5 bases clipped from V and 7 bases from J, the junction kept 14 bases outside the gene matches. The CDR3 totals 16 residues. Germline CDR1 and CDR2: SGHTA and FQGTGA. The full variable domain, in which reference TRBV7-3 and TRBJ2-1 provide the parts outside the CDR3, is GAGVSQTPSNKVTEKGKYVELRCDPISGHTALYWYRQSLGQGPEFLIYFQGTGAADDSGLPNDRFFAVRPEGSVSTLKIQRTERGDSAVYLCASSPTGTTIGNEQFFGPGTRLTVL.